This passage covers 17 T cell receptor beta chains from one sample sequenced in a study of shared clonotypes between healthy human individuals (dated by TCRdb to 2018 to 2021). Libraries were made using the immunoSEQ multiplex PCR assay. TCRdb took over this immuneACCESS table, retaining in-frame rearrangements with V and J assigned. Such tables are incomplete; in checked studies, under half of the missing clones stem from an unresolved V gene, and the remainder is unexplained. The sample data list fewer than 1.6 million clones, and approximately 98.5% of these were observed just once. The ten largest clonotypes hold about 0.35% of the sample. The specimen sequenced was naive CD4+ T cells sorted from blood. The sample's cell subset or site label, decoded: CD45RA+ positively selected. The receptors stem from a man aged 30 to 39 in good health.

This clone was seen just once. The rearrangement uses TRBV4-1 and TRBJ1-1, with D possibly matching TRBD1 (6 bases). The germline gives CDR1 MGHRA, CDR2 YSYEKL. This CDR3 contains 15 residues. Trimming took off 2 bases at V and 1 base at J, with 11 bases between the two ends. In nucleotides, the CDR3 is TGCGCCAGCAGCCAAACACAGGGCGGGAACACTGAAGCTTTCTTT. Translating it yields CASSQTQGGNTEAFF.

The chain is built from TRBV7-6 and TRBJ2-3; 14 bases are shared with TRBD2. The CDR3 extends over 20 amino acids. Germline V gene data show CDR1 as SGHVS and CDR2 as FNYEAQ. Losses at the gene ends were 0 bases for V and 6 bases for J; bases not matched to a gene: 14. CDR3 amino acids: CASSLARTSGRTAGVDTQYF. CDR3 sequence (DNA): TGTGCCAGCAGCTTAGCGAGGACTAGCGGGAGGACTGCGGGTGTTGATACGCAGTATTTT.

The V gene is TRBV15, the J gene TRBJ2-1; 10 nucleotides agree with TRBD2. The length of the CDR3 is 16 residues. Germline V CDR1 and CDR2: LNHNV, YYDKDF (reference sequence). Unmatched junction bases numbered 5, after V lost 1 base and J lost 5 bases. The CDR3 sequence is CATSRVSSGSNNEQFF. For the CDR3, the DNA is TGTGCCACCAGCAGAGTTTCTAGCGGGAGTAACAATGAGCAGTTCTTC.

This chain uses TRBV19 with TRBJ1-2; D is possibly TRBD1 (5 bases). The ends were cut back, 1 base at V and 8 bases at J, with 14 bases in the middle. The CDR3 length is 14 residues. Per germline, CDR1 LNHDA and CDR2 SQIVND (reference sequence). CDR3 sequence reads: CASSIAGPGQGYTF. As DNA, the CDR3 is TGTGCCAGTAGTATAGCCGGGCCAGGACAAGGCTACACCTTC.

The gene calls are TRBV4-3 and TRBJ2-1, with TRBD2 identical over 10 bases. Germline V lookup: CDR1 LGHNA, CDR2 YSLEER. J was trimmed by 4 bases and V by 4 bases; bases with no gene match: 10. This CDR3 region has 17 residues. CDR3 loop: CASSRRSGLAEYNEQFF. The CDR3, as DNA: TGCGCCAGCAGCCGACGTTCTGGACTAGCGGAGTACAATGAGCAGTTCTTC.

This clone was observed once. The chain employs TRBV29-1 and TRBJ2-2; 10 bases are a match to TRBD2. V gave up 6 bases and J gave up 3 bases; unmatched junction bases: 7. There are 15 residues in the CDR3. CDR1 is SQVTM and CDR2 is ANQGSEA in the germline V gene. The CDR3 DNA sequence: TGCAGCGTCCTCCGGGGACTAGCGTACACCGGGGAGCTGTTTTTT. Its protein product is CSVLRGLAYTGELFF.

The chain employs TRBV5-1 and TRBJ2-1; 11 nucleotides line up with TRBD2. The CDR3 contains 16 residues. CDR1 SGHRS and CDR2 YFSETQ come from the germline V gene. After removal of 3 bases from V and 3 bases from J, the junction contained 5 bases not matched to a gene. CDR3 loop: CASSSGTSGDYNEQFF. The CDR3 DNA is TGCGCCAGCAGCTCCGGGACTAGCGGAGACTACAATGAGCAGTTCTTC.

The chain joins TRBV20-1 to TRBJ2-1; weak D call: TRBD2 (6 bases). Germline V gene lookup returns CDR1 DFQATT and CDR2 SNEGSKA (reference sequence). The ends were cut back, 5 bases at V and 7 bases at J, with 9 bases in the middle. The CDR3 length is 11 residues. CDR3 DNA sequence: TGCAGTGCTTCGGGGGAAAATGAGCAGTTCTTC. Its protein is CSASGENEQFF.

V gene TRBV19 combines with J gene TRBJ1-2; D is uncertain. The CDR3 loop spans 13 amino acids. Germline V gives CDR1 LNHDA, CDR2 SQIVND (reference sequence). Trimming took 3 bases from V and 0 from J, leaving 5 bases between them. The CDR3: CASSIRANYGYTF. CDR3 DNA: TGTGCCAGTAGTATTAGGGCTAACTATGGCTACACCTTC.

V and J are TRBV29-1 and TRBJ2-2; possible D gene TRBD2, 5 bases. Germline V gives CDR1 SQVTM, CDR2 ANQGSEA. The germline V and J ends were trimmed by 1 base and 1 base, with 13 bases remaining between them. CDR3 length: 16 amino acids. CDR3 region: CSVEGRSEGNTGELFF. CDR3 nucleotide sequence: TGCAGCGTTGAAGGCAGATCAGAGGGGAACACCGGGGAGCTGTTTTTT.

This chain uses TRBV27 with TRBJ2-7, with D unresolved. The CDR3 length is 9 residues. The V end was cut by 11 bases, the J end by 6 bases, with 8 bases between. Germline V gene lookup returns CDR1 MNHEY and CDR2 SMNVEV (reference sequence). The CDR3 sequence: CAGSLEQYF. CDR3 nucleotides: TGTGCCGGTTCTCTCGAGCAGTACTTC.

Points on this clone: Other nucleotide sequences in the sample specify the same CDR3. This chain uses TRBV10-3 with TRBJ2-2; TRBD1 matches at 7 bases. The CDR3 contains 15 residues. Germline V CDR1 and CDR2: ENHRY, SYGVKD. Germline trimming cut 4 bases from V and 5 bases from J; bases unmatched to any gene: 7. The CDR3 region is CAISGTGANTGELFF. CDR3 DNA: TGTGCCATCAGTGGAACAGGGGCTAATACCGGGGAGCTGTTTTTT.

This clone was counted once. This chain uses TRBV9 with TRBJ2-7; TRBD1 matches at 7 bases. Germline values: CDR1 SGDLS, CDR2 YYNGEE. The CDR3 has 14 residues. V lost 4 bases to trimming and J lost 2 bases; unmatched junction nucleotides: 6. The CDR3 is CASSRPGQTYEQYF. The DNA for the CDR3 is TGTGCCAGCAGCAGACCGGGACAGACCTACGAGCAGTACTTC.

The CDR3, as DNA: TGTGCCAGCTCACCACTTATGGGGAACACTGAAGCTTTCTTT. It is translated as CASSPLMGNTEAFF. The chain combines TRBV18 with TRBJ1-1; no definite D call. The CDR3 totals 14 residues. The V end was cut by 1 base, the J end by 1 base, with 7 bases between. CDR1 is KGHSH, CDR2 LQKENI, per germline. Using reference TRBV18 and TRBJ1-1 for the parts outside the CDR3, the full variable domain is NAGVMQNPRHLVRRRGQEARLRCSPMKGHSHVYWYRQLPEEGLKFMVYLQKENIIDESGMPKERFSAEFPKEGPSILRIQQVVRGDSAAYFCASSPLMGNTEAFFGQGTRLTVV.

This chain connects TRBV5-5 to TRBJ2-1; TRBD2 might be the D (6 bases). Germline CDR1 reads SGHKS; CDR2 reads YYEKEE (reference sequence). There are 15 residues in the CDR3. With 3 bases removed from V and 0 bases from J, the gap between germline ends came to 10 bases. The CDR3 region is CASSWGGSSYNEQFF. DNA for the CDR3: TGTGCCAGCAGCTGGGGAGGTAGCTCCTACAATGAGCAGTTCTTC. Full variable domain (outside the CDR3, taken from reference TRBV5-5 and TRBJ2-1): DAGVTQSPTHLIKTRGQQVTLRCSPISGHKSVSWYQQVLGQGPQFIFQYYEKEERGRGNFPDRFSARQFPNYSSELNVNALLLGDSALYLCASSWGGSSYNEQFFGPGTRLTVL.

The V call is TRBV11-1, the J call TRBJ2-5; tentative D call: TRBD2 (5 bases). Germline CDR1 is SGHAT and CDR2 is FQDESV (reference sequence). Trimming removed 4 bases from V and 5 bases from J, with 11 bases in between. The CDR3 length is 13 residues. The CDR3 coding sequence is TGTGCCAGCAGCTCGGACTCCGACGAGACCCAGTACTTC. Translating it yields CASSSDSDETQYF.

This chain links TRBV18 with TRBJ2-7, with a possible D match to TRBD2 (7 bases). V was cut by 3 bases and J by 4 bases, with 19 bases left in between. CDR3 length: 16 amino acids. Germline loops: CDR1 KGHSH, CDR2 LQKENI. The CDR3 reads CASSPLVSGGDYEQYF. The DNA of the CDR3 is TGTGCCAGCTCACCCCTAGTTTCGGGGGGCGATTACGAGCAGTACTTC.